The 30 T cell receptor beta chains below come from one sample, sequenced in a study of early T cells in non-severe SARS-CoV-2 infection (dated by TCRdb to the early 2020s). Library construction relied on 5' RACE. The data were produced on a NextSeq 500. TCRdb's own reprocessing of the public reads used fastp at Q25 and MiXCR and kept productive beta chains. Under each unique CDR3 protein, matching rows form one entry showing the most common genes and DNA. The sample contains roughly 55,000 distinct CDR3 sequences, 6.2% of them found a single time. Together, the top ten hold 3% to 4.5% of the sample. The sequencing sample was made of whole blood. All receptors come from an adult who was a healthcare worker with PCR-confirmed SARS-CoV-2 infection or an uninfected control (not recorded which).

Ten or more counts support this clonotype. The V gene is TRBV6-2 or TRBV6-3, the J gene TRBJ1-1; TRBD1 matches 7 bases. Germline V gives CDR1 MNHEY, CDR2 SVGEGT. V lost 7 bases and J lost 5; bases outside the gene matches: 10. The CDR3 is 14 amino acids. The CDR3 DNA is TGTGCCAGCAAGACCACGACAGGGTTGACTGAAGCTTTCTTT. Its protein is CASKTTTGLTEAFF.

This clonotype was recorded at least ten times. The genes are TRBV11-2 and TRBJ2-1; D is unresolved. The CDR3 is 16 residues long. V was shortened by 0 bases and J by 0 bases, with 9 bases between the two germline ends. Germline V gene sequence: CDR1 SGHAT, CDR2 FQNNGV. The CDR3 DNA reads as TGTGCCAGCAGCTTAGATCTCGTTAGCTCCTACAATGAGCAGTTCTTC. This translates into CASSLDLVSSYNEQFF.

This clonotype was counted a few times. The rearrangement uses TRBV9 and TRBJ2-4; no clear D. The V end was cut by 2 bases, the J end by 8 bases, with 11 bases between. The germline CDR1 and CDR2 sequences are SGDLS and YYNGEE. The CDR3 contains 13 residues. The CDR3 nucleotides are TGTGCCAGCAGCGTGGGTCCCCCCGACATTCAGTACTTC. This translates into CASSVGPPDIQYF.

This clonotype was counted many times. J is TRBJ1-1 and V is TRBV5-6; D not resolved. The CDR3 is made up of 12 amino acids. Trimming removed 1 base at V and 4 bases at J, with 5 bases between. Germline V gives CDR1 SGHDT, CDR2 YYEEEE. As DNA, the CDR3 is TGTGCCAGCAGCTTGTATGGCACTGAAGCTTTCTTT. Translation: CASSLYGTEAFF.

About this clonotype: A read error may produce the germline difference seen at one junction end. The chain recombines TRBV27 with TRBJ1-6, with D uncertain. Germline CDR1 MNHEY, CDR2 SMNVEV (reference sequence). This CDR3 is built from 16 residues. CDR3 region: CASSLIGNSCNSPLHF. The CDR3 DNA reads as TGTGCCAGCAGTTTAATAGGGAACTCCTGTAATTCACCCCTCCACTTT.

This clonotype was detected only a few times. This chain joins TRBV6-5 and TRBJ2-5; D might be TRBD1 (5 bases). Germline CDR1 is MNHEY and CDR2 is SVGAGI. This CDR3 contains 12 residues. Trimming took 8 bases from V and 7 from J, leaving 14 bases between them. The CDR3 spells CASGTTVWTQYF. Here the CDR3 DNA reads TGTGCCAGCGGAACGACAGTCTGGACCCAGTACTTC.

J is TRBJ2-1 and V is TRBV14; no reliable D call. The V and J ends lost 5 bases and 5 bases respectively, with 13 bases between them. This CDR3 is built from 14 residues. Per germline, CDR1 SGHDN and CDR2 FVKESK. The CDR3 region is CASSSPLRDNEQFF. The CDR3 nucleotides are TGTGCCAGCAGCTCCCCTCTCCGAGACAATGAGCAGTTCTTC.

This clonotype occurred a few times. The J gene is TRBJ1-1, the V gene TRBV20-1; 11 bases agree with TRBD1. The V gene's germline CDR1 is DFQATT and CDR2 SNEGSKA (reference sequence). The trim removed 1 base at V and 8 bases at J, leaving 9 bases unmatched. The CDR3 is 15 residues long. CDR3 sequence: CSARGGTGGFNEAFF. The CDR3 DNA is TGCAGTGCTAGAGGTGGGACAGGGGGTTTTAACGAAGCTTTCTTT.

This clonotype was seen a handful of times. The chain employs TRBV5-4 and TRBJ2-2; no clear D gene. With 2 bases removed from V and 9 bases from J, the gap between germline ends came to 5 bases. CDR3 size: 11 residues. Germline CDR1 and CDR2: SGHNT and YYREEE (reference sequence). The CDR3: CASSFHRELFF. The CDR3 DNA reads TGTGCCAGCAGCTTCCACCGGGAGCTGTTTTTT.

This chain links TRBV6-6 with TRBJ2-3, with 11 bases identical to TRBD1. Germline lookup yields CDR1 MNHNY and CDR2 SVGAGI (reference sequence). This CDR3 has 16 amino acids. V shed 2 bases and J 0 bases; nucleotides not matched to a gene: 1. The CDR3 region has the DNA TGTGCCAGCAGTTACGGGACAGGGGGGAGCACAGATACGCAGTATTTT. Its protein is CASSYGTGGSTDTQYF.

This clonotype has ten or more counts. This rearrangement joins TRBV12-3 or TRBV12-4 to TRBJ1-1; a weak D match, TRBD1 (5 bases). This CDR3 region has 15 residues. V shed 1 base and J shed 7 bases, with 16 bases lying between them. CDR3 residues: CASSLGGTGMSEAFF. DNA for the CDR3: TGTGCCAGCAGTTTAGGGGGGACGGGGATGAGTGAAGCTTTCTTT.

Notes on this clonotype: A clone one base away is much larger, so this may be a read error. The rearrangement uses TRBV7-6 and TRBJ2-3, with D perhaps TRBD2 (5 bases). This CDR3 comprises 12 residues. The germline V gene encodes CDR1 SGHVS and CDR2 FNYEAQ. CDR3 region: CTSSGRTDTQYF. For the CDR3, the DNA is TGTACCAGCAGCGGCCGTACAGATACGCAGTATTTT.

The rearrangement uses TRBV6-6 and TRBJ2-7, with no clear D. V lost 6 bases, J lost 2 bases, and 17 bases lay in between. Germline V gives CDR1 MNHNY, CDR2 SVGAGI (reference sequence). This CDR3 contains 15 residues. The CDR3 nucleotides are TGTGCCAGCAGATCCAACCGGTTATATACCTACGAGCAGTACTTC. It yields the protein CASRSNRLYTYEQYF.

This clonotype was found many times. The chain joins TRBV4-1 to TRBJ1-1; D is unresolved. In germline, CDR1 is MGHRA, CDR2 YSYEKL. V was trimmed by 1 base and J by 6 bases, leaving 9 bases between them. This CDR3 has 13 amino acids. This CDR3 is CASSQGRGPEAFF. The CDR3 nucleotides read TGCGCCAGCAGCCAAGGACGAGGACCTGAAGCTTTCTTT.

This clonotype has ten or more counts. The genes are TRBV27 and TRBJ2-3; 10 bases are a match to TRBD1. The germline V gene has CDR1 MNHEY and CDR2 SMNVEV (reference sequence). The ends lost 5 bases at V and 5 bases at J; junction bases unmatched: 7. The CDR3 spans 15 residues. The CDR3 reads CASSTWTGGLDTQYF. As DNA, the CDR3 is TGTGCCAGCAGTACCTGGACAGGGGGATTAGATACGCAGTATTTT.

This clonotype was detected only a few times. The CDR3 region is CASSLDSNTGELFF. The CDR3 coding sequence is TGTGCCAGCAGCTTGGACAGCAACACCGGGGAGCTGTTTTTT. The chain joins TRBV7-9 to TRBJ2-2, with D possibly being TRBD1 (6 bases). CDR1 SEHNR and CDR2 FQNEAQ come from the germline V gene (reference sequence). The ends were cut back, 3 bases at V and 2 bases at J, with 7 bases in the middle. This CDR3 is 14 amino acids long. Combining the CDR3 with reference TRBV7-9 and TRBJ2-2 gives the whole variable domain DTGVSQNPRHKITKRGQNVTFRCDPISEHNRLYWYRQTLGQGPEFLTYFQNEAQLEKSRLLSDRFSAERPKGSFSTLEIQRTEQGDSAMYLCASSLDSNTGELFFGEGSRLTVL.

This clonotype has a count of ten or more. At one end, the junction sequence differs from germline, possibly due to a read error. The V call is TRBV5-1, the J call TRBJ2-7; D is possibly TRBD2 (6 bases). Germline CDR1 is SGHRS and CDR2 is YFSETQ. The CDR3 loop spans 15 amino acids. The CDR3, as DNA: TGCGCCAGCAGATTGGCAGGACTAACGTCGTACGAGCAGTACTTC. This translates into CASRLAGLTSYEQYF.

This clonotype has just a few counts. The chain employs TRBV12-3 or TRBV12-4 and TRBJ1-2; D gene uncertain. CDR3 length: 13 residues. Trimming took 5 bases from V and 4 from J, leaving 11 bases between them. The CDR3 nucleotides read TGTGCCAGCAGTCTAACCGAAATCTATGGCTACACCTTC. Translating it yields CASSLTEIYGYTF.

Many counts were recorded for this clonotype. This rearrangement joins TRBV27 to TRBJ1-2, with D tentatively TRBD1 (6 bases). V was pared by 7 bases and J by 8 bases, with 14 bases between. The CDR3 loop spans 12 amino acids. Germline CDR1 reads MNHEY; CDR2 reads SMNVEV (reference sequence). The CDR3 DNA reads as TGTGCCAGCACCACAGGGACTAAGGGCTACACCTTC. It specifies CASTTGTKGYTF.

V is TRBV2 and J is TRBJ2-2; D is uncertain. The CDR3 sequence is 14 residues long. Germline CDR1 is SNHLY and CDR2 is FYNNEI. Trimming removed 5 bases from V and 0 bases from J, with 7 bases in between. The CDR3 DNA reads TGTGCCAGCAGTAGAAGCCCGAACACCGGGGAGCTGTTTTTT. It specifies CASSRSPNTGELFF. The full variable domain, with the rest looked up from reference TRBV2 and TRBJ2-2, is EPEVTQTPSHQVTQMGQEVILRCVPISNHLYFYWYRQILGQKVEFLVSFYNNEISEKSEIFDDQFSVERPDGSNFTLKIRSTKLEDSAMYFCASSRSPNTGELFFGEGSRLTVL.

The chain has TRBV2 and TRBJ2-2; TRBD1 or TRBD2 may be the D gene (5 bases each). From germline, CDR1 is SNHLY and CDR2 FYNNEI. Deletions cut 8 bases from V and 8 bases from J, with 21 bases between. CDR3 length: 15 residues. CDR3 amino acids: CASSRTGAGTGELFF. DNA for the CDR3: TGTGCCAGCTCACGGACTGGGGCAGGAACTGGGGAGCTGTTTTTT.

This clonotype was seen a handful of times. CDR3 nucleotides: TGTGCCAGCAGTTACGGGGTGAGCTCCTACAATGAGCAGTTCTTC. Translated, it gives CASSYGVSSYNEQFF. The chain uses TRBV6-6 and TRBJ2-1; no clear D. The germline gives CDR1 MNHNY, CDR2 SVGAGI (reference sequence). This CDR3 is 15 amino acids long. The ends were cut back, 2 bases at V and 0 bases at J, with 8 bases in the middle.

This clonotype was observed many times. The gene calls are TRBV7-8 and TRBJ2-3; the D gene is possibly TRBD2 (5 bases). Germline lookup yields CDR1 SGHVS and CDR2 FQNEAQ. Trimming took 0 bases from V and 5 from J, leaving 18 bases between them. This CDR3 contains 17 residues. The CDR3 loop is CASSLAPSTLTGDTQYF. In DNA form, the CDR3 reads TGTGCCAGCAGCTTAGCGCCTAGCACCCTGACGGGAGATACGCAGTATTTT. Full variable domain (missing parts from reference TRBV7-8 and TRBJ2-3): GAGVSQSPRYKVAKRGQDVALRCDPISGHVSLFWYQQALGQGPEFLTYFQNEAQLDKSGLPSDRFFAERPEGSVSTLKIQRTQQEDSAVYLCASSLAPSTLTGDTQYFGPGTRLTVL.

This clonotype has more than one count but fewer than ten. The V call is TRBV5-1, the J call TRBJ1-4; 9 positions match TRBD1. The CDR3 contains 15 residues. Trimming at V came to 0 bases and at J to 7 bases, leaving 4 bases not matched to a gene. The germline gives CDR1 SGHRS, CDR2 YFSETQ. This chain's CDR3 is CASSLAGQGLEKLFF. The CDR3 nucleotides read TGCGCCAGCAGCTTGGCCGGACAGGGGCTTGAAAAACTGTTTTTT.

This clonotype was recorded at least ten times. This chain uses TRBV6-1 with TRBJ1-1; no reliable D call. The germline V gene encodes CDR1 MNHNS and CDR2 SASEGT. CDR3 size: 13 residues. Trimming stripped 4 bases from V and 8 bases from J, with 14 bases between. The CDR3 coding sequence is TGTGCCAGCAGTGGTCAGAAGATCACCGAAGCTTTCTTT. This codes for CASSGQKITEAFF.

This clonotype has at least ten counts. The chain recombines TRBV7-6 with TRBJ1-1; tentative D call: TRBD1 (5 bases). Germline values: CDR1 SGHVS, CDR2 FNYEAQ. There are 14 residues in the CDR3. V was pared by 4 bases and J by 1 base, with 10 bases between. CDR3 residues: CASSSGRRNTEAFF. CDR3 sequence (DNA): TGTGCCAGCAGCTCGGGACGTCGGAACACTGAAGCTTTCTTT.

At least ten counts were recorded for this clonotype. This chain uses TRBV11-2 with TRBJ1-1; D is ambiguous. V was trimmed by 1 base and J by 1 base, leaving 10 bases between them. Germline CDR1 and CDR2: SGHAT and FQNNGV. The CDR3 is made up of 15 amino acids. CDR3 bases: TGTGCCAGCAGCTTAGCGACCAGGTCGAACACTGAAGCTTTCTTT. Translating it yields CASSLATRSNTEAFF.

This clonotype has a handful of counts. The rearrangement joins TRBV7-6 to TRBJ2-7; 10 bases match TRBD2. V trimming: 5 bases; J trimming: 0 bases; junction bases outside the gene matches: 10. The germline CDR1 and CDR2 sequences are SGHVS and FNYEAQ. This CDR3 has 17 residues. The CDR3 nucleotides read TGTGCCAGCAGCCCGGAGAGGTTAGCGGGGGGCTCCTACGAGCAGTACTTC. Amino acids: CASSPERLAGGSYEQYF. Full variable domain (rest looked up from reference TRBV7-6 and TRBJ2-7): GAGVSQSPRYKVTKRGQDVALRCDPISGHVSLYWYRQALGQGPEFLTYFNYEAQQDKSGLPNDRFSAERPEGSISTLTIQRTEQRDSAMYRCASSPERLAGGSYEQYFGPGTRLTVT.

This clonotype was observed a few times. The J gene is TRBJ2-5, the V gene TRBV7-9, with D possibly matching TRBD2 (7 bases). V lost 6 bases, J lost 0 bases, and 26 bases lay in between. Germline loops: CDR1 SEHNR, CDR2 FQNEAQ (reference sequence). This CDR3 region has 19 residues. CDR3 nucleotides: TGTGCCAGCAGGTCCTCAGGCGGGGGCCCCTATAGGTACCAAGAGACCCAGTACTTC. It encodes CASRSSGGGPYRYQETQYF.

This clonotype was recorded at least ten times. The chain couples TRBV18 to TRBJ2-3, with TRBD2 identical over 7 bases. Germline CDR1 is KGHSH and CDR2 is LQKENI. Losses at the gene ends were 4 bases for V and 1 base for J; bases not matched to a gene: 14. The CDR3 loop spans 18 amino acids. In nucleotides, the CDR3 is TGTGCCAGCTCACATTCGACCGTCAGCGGGATCGGCACAGATACGCAGTATTTT. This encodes CASSHSTVSGIGTDTQYF.